The rows below give T cell receptor beta chains drawn from one sample of a study of blood T cell repertoires in COVID-19. Profiled with immunoSEQ multiplex PCR; TCRdb holds only in-frame clones, not every one. The sample lists 310,000 or so clones; about nine tenths were seen once. Sequences were obtained from peripheral blood. The receptors shown here come from a woman aged 50 to 60 who had recovered from COVID-19. Each CDR3 is given with its conserved first and last residue. The order of the fields is J gene, V gene, clone size, D gene, CDR3 DNA, CDR3 protein. A D gene is named only where the DNA matches it firmly. Only some rows state a clone size, as once, few, many or a class for expanded clones.

TRBJ1-2 TRBV5-8 . TRBD1 TGTGCCAGCAGCTTAGGGACAGCCTTCTATGGCTACACCTTC CASSLGTAFYGYTF
TRBJ2-7 TRBV7-9 . TRBD2 TGTGCCAGCAGCGGTAGGGGACTAGCGGGCGGCGAGCAGTACTTC CASSGRGLAGGEQYF
TRBJ2-1 TRBV28 . TRBD2 TGTGCCAGCAGTTCCCCTCAGACTAGCGGGAGAGGGGAGCAGTTCTTC CASSSPQTSGRGEQFF
TRBJ2-7 TRBV5-4 . . TGTGCCAGCAGCTTGGAACAGGCGATCACCAAGTACTTC CASSLEQAITKYF
TRBJ2-3 TRBV5-1 . TRBD1 TGCGCCAGCAGCTTACGACTTATTCTCGACAGGGCAGAAGATACGCAGTATTTT CASSLRLILDRAEDTQYF
TRBJ1-1 TRBV5-1 few . TGCGCCAGCAGCTTGCAGGGCCACACTGAAGCTTTCTTT CASSLQGHTEAFF
TRBJ2-3 TRBV2 . TRBD2 TGTGCCAGCAGACTTTTTATGACTAGCGGGGCCACAGATACGCAGTATTTT CASRLFMTSGATDTQYF
TRBJ1-6 TRBV7-8 . . TGTGCCAGCAGCTCCTCTAATTCACCCCTCCACTTT CASSSSNSPLHF
TRBJ1-5 TRBV29-1 . . TGCAGCGTTGATCCCGCCCGGGGGGCTCAGAAGCCCCAGCATTTT CSVDPARGAQKPQHF
TRBJ1-3 TRBV3-1/TRBV3-2 . . TGTGCCAGCAGCCAACAAGGGACGGGAGATGGAAACACCATATATTTT CASSQQGTGDGNTIYF